One and the same sample provided the 26 T cell receptor beta chains below, sequenced in a study of T cells expressing NK-cell markers. TCRdb processed the 5' RACE reads again and assigns one entry to each CDR3 protein, with no DNA. Its listing shows approximately 440,000 distinct CDR3 sequences. The sample was blood T cells: a sorted CD56 or NKG2C T cell subset, CD4+ or CD8+ T cells, or bulk PBMC T cells (not recorded which). All receptors come from a woman aged 45-65 years in good health.

V is TRBV4-1 and J is TRBJ2-3. The germline V gene encodes CDR1 MGHRA and CDR2 YSYEKL. The CDR3 covers 14 residues. The CDR3 here is CASSQVFVLDTQYF.

This sequence joins TRBV12-3 or TRBV12-4 and TRBJ2-4; TCRdb reports TRBD2, a call that lacks DNA to check it against. The CDR3 consists of 17 residues. CDR3 sequence: CASSFLSGRDDKNIQYF.

V gene TRBV9 combines with J gene TRBJ2-3; checking the TCRdb D call of TRBD1 is not possible without DNA. In germline, CDR1 is SGDLS, CDR2 YYNGEE. The CDR3 covers 16 residues. CDR3 loop: CASSSHRDRRTDTQYF.

CDR3 residues: CASSAARTGHSYEQYF. The rearrangement uses TRBV9 and TRBJ2-7; checking the TCRdb D call of TRBD1 is not possible without DNA. Germline lookup yields CDR1 SGDLS and CDR2 YYNGEE. The CDR3 has 16 residues.

This chain links TRBV6-6 with TRBJ2-1; TCRdb designates TRBD1, a call that cannot be tested without DNA. Germline CDR1 is MNHNY and CDR2 is SVGAGI (reference sequence). The CDR3 extends over 15 amino acids. The chain's CDR3 is CASSYGGREINEQFF.

The J gene is TRBJ2-1, the V gene TRBV20-1; TCRdb gives TRBD1 as the D gene, but with no DNA this cannot be confirmed. The CDR3 consists of 15 residues. Per germline, CDR1 DFQATT and CDR2 SNEGSKA (reference sequence). The CDR3 spells CSARLGTFGDNEQFF.

CDR3 sequence reads: CASSGTGNSGSPLHF. V gene TRBV5-1 combines with J gene TRBJ1-6; checking the TCRdb D call of TRBD1 is not possible without DNA. Germline CDR1 is SGHRS and CDR2 is YFSETQ. The CDR3 is made up of 15 amino acids.

This chain joins TRBV4-2 and TRBJ2-2. The CDR3 has 16 residues. Germline-derived CDR1 and CDR2 are LGHNA and YNFKEQ. The CDR3: CASSQDPRLNTGELFF.

J is TRBJ2-7 and V is TRBV7-9; TCRdb gives TRBD1 as the D gene, but with no DNA this cannot be confirmed. Germline loops: CDR1 SEHNR, CDR2 FQNEAQ (reference sequence). The CDR3 has 15 amino acids. CDR3 sequence: CASSPDRGFSYEQYF.

The chain carries TRBV7-6 and TRBJ2-2. Germline V gene data show CDR1 as SGHVS and CDR2 as FNYEAQ. The CDR3 is 15 amino acids. This CDR3 is CASSLVAGNTGELFF.

The chain carries TRBV20-1 and TRBJ1-1; TCRdb returns TRBD1, unconfirmable since there is no DNA. The germline V gene encodes CDR1 DFQATT and CDR2 SNEGSKA (reference sequence). The CDR3 spans 19 residues. CDR3 sequence reads: CSARGVPGQGEPVNTEAFF.

V gene TRBV12-3 or TRBV12-4 combines with J gene TRBJ1-2; TCRdb's assignment of TRBD1 cannot be checked, as there is no DNA. The CDR3 has 13 amino acids. The CDR3 spells CATIRGRGFGYTF.

The chain has TRBV9 and TRBJ2-5. The V gene's germline CDR1 is SGDLS and CDR2 YYNGEE. The CDR3 extends over 15 amino acids. CDR3 amino acids: CASSVASTFQETQYF.

The chain links TRBV12-3 or TRBV12-4 to TRBJ2-1; TCRdb lists TRBD2, though no DNA is available to test this call. The CDR3 loop spans 16 amino acids. Here the CDR3 reads CASSWGRAGGANEQFF.

The chain combines TRBV7-9 with TRBJ2-1; TCRdb proposes TRBD2, but this gene call is untestable without DNA. The CDR3 sequence is 17 residues long. The germline gives CDR1 SEHNR, CDR2 FQNEAQ (reference sequence). CDR3 loop: CASSLGGLAGFYNEQFF.

The rearrangement uses TRBV11-2 and TRBJ2-1; the TCRdb D gene call, TRBD1, has no DNA to confirm it. The germline V gene has CDR1 SGHAT and CDR2 FQNNGV. CDR3 length: 15 residues. The CDR3 reads CASKRTEGTYNEQFF.

J is TRBJ2-2 and V is TRBV14; the D gene TCRdb calls, TRBD2, cannot be checked with no DNA. This CDR3 spans 15 amino acids. Germline lookup yields CDR1 SGHDN and CDR2 FVKESK. CDR3: CASSQGLSPAGELFF.

The genes are TRBV5-6 and TRBJ2-7; the D call from TCRdb, TRBD2, cannot be confirmed without DNA. Germline CDR1 reads SGHDT; CDR2 reads YYEEEE. This CDR3 region has 16 residues. CDR3 sequence: CASSLVASGRSYEQYF.

The chain carries TRBV6-5 and TRBJ2-1; TCRdb indicates TRBD2, and absent DNA this call remains unverified. The CDR3 contains 15 residues. Looked up from germline, CDR1 is MNHEY and CDR2 is SVGAGI. This CDR3 is CASRRASDGIYEQFF.

The V and J genes are TRBV19 and TRBJ2-3; TCRdb outputs TRBD1, but without DNA this stays unchecked. Germline CDR1 and CDR2: LNHDA and SQIVND (reference sequence). The CDR3 sequence is 15 residues long. The CDR3 loop reads CASTDGDSFTDTQYF.

V is TRBV5-1 and J is TRBJ2-3; lacking DNA, the TRBD2 call made by TCRdb goes unchecked. The germline V gene encodes CDR1 SGHRS and CDR2 YFSETQ. CDR3 size: 14 residues. The chain's CDR3 is CASSLVRVEDTQYF.

The chain has TRBV29-1 and TRBJ2-1; no DNA is available, so the TRBD1 call from TCRdb remains unchecked. The CDR3 loop spans 14 amino acids. Per germline, CDR1 SQVTM and CDR2 ANQGSEA. The CDR3 spells CSVEENLTGNEQFF.

The V call is TRBV5-6, the J call TRBJ2-1. Germline-derived CDR1 and CDR2 are SGHDT and YYEEEE. The CDR3 is made up of 14 amino acids. This CDR3 is CASSLADRIDEQFF.

The CDR3 is CAISPGTGMDTGELFF. This chain links TRBV10-3 with TRBJ2-2; TCRdb outputs TRBD1, but without DNA this stays unchecked. The CDR3 runs 16 residues. Germline V gene sequence: CDR1 ENHRY, CDR2 SYGVKD.

The gene calls are TRBV7-9 and TRBJ2-5; as DNA is missing, the TRBD1 call by TCRdb cannot be tested. Germline-derived CDR1 and CDR2 are SEHNR and FQNEAQ (reference sequence). The CDR3 loop spans 19 amino acids. The CDR3 here is CASSLNPSGGQQGQETQYF.

The V gene is TRBV5-5, the J gene TRBJ2-4. The germline CDR1 and CDR2 sequences are SGHKS and YYEKEE (reference sequence). The CDR3 has 14 residues. CDR3 sequence reads: CASSWLTAKNIQYF.